Sequencing of this T cell receptor beta chain was carried out in a study of control samples from healthy donors and cancer patients. Here immunoSEQ multiplex PCR was the method, and the copy in TCRdb shows in-frame clones only, minus some. The sample lists 65,000 to 85,000 clones, approximately 87% occurring once. This clone was seen once. This TCR was recovered from a woman in her fifties or sixties with head and neck cancer. The specimen was PBMCs.

The CDR3 sequence is CASSAHHNRGVNTGELFF. In DNA form, the CDR3 reads TGTGCCAGCAGCGCTCATCACAACAGGGGGGTGAACACCGGGGAGCTGTTTTTT. The rearrangement joins TRBV7-7 to TRBJ2-2, with 8 bases aligning to TRBD1. The CDR3 contains 18 residues. With V trimmed by 5 bases and J by 1 base, 12 bases remained unmatched. The germline gives CDR1 SSHAT, CDR2 FNYEAQ (reference sequence).